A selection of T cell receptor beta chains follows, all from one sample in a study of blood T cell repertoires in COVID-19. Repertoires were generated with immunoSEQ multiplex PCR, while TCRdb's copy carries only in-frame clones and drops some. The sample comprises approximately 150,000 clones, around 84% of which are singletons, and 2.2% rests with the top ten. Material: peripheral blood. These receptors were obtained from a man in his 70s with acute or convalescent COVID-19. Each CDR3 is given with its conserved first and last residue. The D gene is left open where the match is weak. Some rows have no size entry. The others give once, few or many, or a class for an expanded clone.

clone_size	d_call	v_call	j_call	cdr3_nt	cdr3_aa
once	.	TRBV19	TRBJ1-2	TGTGCCAGTAGTCCCCAGGATTCTAACTATGGCTACACCTTC	CASSPQDSNYGYTF
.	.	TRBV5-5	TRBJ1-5	TGTGCCAGCAGCTTCGTGGCGGTCAATCAGCCCCAGCATTTT	CASSFVAVNQPQHF
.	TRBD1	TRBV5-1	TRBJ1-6	TGCGCCAGCAGCTTGGCAGGGGGCGAAAATTCACCCCTCCACTTT	CASSLAGGENSPLHF
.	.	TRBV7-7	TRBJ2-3	TGTGCTAGCAGCTTAGGCCCCGGACTCAGTACCAGCACAGATACGCAGTATTTT	CASSLGPGLSTSTDTQYF
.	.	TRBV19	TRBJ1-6	TGTGCCAGTAGTATAAGTCCGGGAGGGGATTCACCCCTCCACTTT	CASSISPGGDSPLHF
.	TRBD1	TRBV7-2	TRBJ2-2	TGTGCCAGCAGCTTGAACAGGGGCCCCAGCACCGGGGAGCTGTTTTTT	CASSLNRGPSTGELFF
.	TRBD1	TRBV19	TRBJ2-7	TGTGCCAGTAGCCCATCGCCGGGACAGGGGACCTACGAGCAGTACTTC	CASSPSPGQGTYEQYF
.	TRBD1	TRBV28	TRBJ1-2	TGTGCCAGCAGTTCACCCGGGACAGCGGGCTATGGCTACACCTTC	CASSSPGTAGYGYTF
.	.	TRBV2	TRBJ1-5	TGTGCCAGCAGTGAAGCGGGAGGGACATCCAAAGGATATCAGCCCCAGCATTTT	CASSEAGGTSKGYQPQHF
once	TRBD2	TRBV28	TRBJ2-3	TGTGCCAGCAGTTCCCGGCGGGGGGGCACAGATACGCAGTATTTT	CASSSRRGGTDTQYF
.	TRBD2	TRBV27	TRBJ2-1	TGTGCCAGCAGATCAATTCCGGGAGGGCCCCATGAGCAGTTCTTC	CASRSIPGGPHEQFF
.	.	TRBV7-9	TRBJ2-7	TGTGCCAGCAGCCCACCGCCCACGCAGAAGCAGTACTTC	CASSPPPTQKQYF
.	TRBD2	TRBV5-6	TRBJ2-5	TGTGCCAGCAGCTTTAGCGGGGGACCGAGGGAGACCCAGTACTTC	CASSFSGGPRETQYF
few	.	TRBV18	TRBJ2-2	TGTGCCAGCTCACCACACGAGGCATGGGCCGGGGAGCTGTTTTTT	CASSPHEAWAGELFF
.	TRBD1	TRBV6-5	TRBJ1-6	TGTGCCAGCAGTTACGACAGGGGGACTTCACCCCTCCACTTT	CASSYDRGTSPLHF
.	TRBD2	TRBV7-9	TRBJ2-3	TGTGCCAGCAGCTTAGGGGGACTAGCGGGGACCACAGATACGCAGTATTTT	CASSLGGLAGTTDTQYF
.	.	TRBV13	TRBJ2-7	TGTGCCAGCAGCTTAAATCTGTTCTACGAGCAGTACTTC	CASSLNLFYEQYF
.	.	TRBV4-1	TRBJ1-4	TGCGCCAGCAGCCATCCTCAGGCCCTCCAAAATGAAAAACTGTTTTTT	CASSHPQALQNEKLFF
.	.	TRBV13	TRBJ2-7	TGTGCCAGCAGCTTATATCGCTACGAGCAGTACTTC	CASSLYRYEQYF
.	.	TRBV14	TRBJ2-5	TGTGCCAGCAGCCCCCGAGGGGGACCTAAGGGGTACCAAGAGACCCAGTACTTC	CASSPRGGPKGYQETQYF
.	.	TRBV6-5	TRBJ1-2	TGTGCCAGCAGTCGGACAGCTGGCTACACCTTC	CASSRTAGYTF
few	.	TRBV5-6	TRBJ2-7	TGTGCCAGCAGCTTGTACCAGGGCTACGAGCAGTACTTC	CASSLYQGYEQYF
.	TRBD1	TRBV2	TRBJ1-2	TGTGCCAGCGGCCTCCGACAGGGGAACTATGGCTACACCTTC	CASGLRQGNYGYTF
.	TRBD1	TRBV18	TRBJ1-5	TGTGCCAGCTCACAAGGACCGGGACAGGGGGCGAGCAATCAGCCCCAGCATTTT	CASSQGPGQGASNQPQHF
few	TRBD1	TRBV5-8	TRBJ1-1	TGTGCCAGCAGCTCCGGACAGGGCTGGACTGAAGCTTTCTTT	CASSSGQGWTEAFF
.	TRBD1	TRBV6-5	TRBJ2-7	TGTGCCAGCAGGTGGACAGGGTCCTACGAGCAGTACTTC	CASRWTGSYEQYF
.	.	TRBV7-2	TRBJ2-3	TGTGCCAGCAGCTCCGACTACACCACAGATACGCAGTATTTT	CASSSDYTTDTQYF
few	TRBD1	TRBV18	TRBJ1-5	TGTGCCAGCTCAGATCTCTCGAGGGGGCTCAATCAGCCCCAGCATTTT	CASSDLSRGLNQPQHF
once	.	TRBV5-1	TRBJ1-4	TGCGCCAGCAGCTTCCAGGGAAATGCGGTGGAACTGTTTTTT	CASSFQGNAVELFF
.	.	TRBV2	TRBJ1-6	TGTGCCAGCAACTCGGGGGGATACTATAATTCACCCCTCCACTTT	CASNSGGYYNSPLHF
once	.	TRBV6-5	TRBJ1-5	TGTGCCAGCAGTTCGACACGTCTTCAGCCCCAGCATTTT	CASSSTRLQPQHF
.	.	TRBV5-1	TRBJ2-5	TGCGCCAGCAGTAAGGGGGGGGAAGAGACCCAGTACTTC	CASSKGGEETQYF
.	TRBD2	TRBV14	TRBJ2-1	TGTGCCAGCAGCCGGACTAGCGGGGCGGGGTACAATGAGCAGTTCTTC	CASSRTSGAGYNEQFF
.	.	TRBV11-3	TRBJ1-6	TGTGCCAGCAGCTTAACCCAGCGGGCCAAGGGCTCCTATAATTCACCCCTCCACTTT	CASSLTQRAKGSYNSPLHF
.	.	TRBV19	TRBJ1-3	TGTGCCAGTAGCGGGATCGACTCTGGAAACACCATATATTTT	CASSGIDSGNTIYF
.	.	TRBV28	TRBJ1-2	TGTGCCAGCAGTCCTACGCGTTCCTATGGCTACACCTTC	CASSPTRSYGYTF
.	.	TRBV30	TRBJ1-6	TGTGCCTGGAGCGAAGCGTGGGGCGGAACTGGTTCACCCCTCCACTTT	CAWSEAWGGTGSPLHF
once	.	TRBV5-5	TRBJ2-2	TGTGCCAGCAGCTTGGGGATCGGGGGGCCGCCCGGGGAGCTGTTTTTT	CASSLGIGGPPGELFF
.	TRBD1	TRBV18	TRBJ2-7	TGTGCCAGCTCACCCGAAACCGGGACAGGGGCTGCCTACGAGCAGTACTTC	CASSPETGTGAAYEQYF
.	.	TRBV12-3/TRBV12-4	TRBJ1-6	TGTGCCAGCAGTGTGGCAGAAACCTCACCCCTCCACTTT	CASSVAETSPLHF
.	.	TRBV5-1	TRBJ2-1	TGCGCCAGCAGCTTAGTGTTGGGCGGGAATGAGCAGTTCTTC	CASSLVLGGNEQFF
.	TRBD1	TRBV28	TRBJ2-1	TGTGCCAGCAGTTTTCAGGGGGCGACGTACAATGAGCAGTTCTTC	CASSFQGATYNEQFF
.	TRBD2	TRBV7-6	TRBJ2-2	TGTGCCAGCAGCATTAGGGCCCCGCTAGCGGGGGGCTCGAACACCGGGGAGCTGTTTTTT	CASSIRAPLAGGSNTGELFF
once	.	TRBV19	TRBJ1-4	TGTGCCAGTAGTATTCCAGGGGCTAGGGTAAAACTGTTTTTT	CASSIPGARVKLFF
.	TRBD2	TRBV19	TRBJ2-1	TGTGCCAGTCGGACTAGCGGGGCCTACAATGAGCAGTTCTTC	CASRTSGAYNEQFF
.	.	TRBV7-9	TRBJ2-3	TGTGCCAGCAGCTCCGGCCAGGTGGGAGCAGATACGCAGTATTTT	CASSSGQVGADTQYF